The clone carrying this T cell receptor (beta chain) was seen a single time. Adults between about 18 and 95 years of age took part from about two dozen US areas. Researchers sorted participants into cohorts using their self-reported clinical history. These data are taken from a study of blood T cell repertoires in COVID-19. Study as a whole: Specimens from acute and convalescent COVID-19 originated in the United States, Italy and Spain.

V dropped 5 bases and J dropped 12; count of bases not matched to a gene: 10. CDR3 length: 13 amino acids. From germline, CDR1 is SEHNR and CDR2 FQNEAQ (reference sequence). Per the original data handling: Amplifying reference gene primers gave estimates of nucleated cell counts. Repertoires were generated with immunoSEQ multiplex PCR, while TCRdb's copy carries only in-frame clones and drops some. That table supplies the V and J calls and clone size; D and trimming were determined from the DNA. The data hold around 130,000 clones, with around 80% observed a single time. The chain combines TRBV7-9 with TRBJ2-7; 10 bases match TRBD1. This clonotype was obtained from a man in his forties with acute COVID-19. Material: PBMCs or T cells enriched from blood (not recorded which). CDR3 loop: CASSEKGQGLSYF. In DNA, the CDR3 is TGTGCCAGCAGCGAGAAGGGACAGGGGCTGTCGTACTTC. Based on the CDR3 plus reference TRBV7-9 and TRBJ2-7, the full variable domain is DTGVSQNPRHKITKRGQNVTFRCDPISEHNRLYWYRQTLGQGPEFLTYFQNEAQLEKSRLLSDRFSAERPKGSFSTLEIQRTEQGDSAMYLCASSEKGQGLSYFGPGTRLTVT.